One sample yielded the 27 T cell receptor beta chains listed below, sequenced in a study of regulatory T cells in long-lasting Graves disease. For TCR beta, libraries came from iRepertoire HTBI primers and Arm-PCR of CDR3 regions. TCRdb processed the multiplex PCR reads anew with MiXCR; each CDR3 protein has one entry. Here the sample spans around 250,000 distinct CDR3 sequences, 18% being singletons. The time point is: newly diagnosed GD, antithyroid drugs for less than 3 months. From RNA extracted from PBMCs, the TCR library was made. These same data were also listed under a study on T cells in Graves' hyperthyroidism and ophthalmopathy.

This material consisted of peripheral blood mononuclear cells (PBMCs), taken at new diagnosis, from a patient treated with antithyroid drugs. The receptors were sampled from a woman aged 30 to 39 with Graves disease.

The V gene is TRBV12-3 or TRBV12-4, the J gene TRBJ2-7; 11 bases map to TRBD1. The CDR3 totals 15 residues. The junction had 5 bases not matched to a gene; V was cut back by 5 bases and J by 2 bases. The CDR3 region is CASSRGGQGAYEQYF. CDR3 nucleotides: TGTGCCAGCAGTCGTGGGGGACAGGGGGCCTACGAGCAGTACTTC.

This clonotype was found a few times. The V and J genes are TRBV19 and TRBJ2-4; 10 nucleotides agree with TRBD1. V was pared by 10 bases and J by 2 bases, with 5 bases of the junction left unmatched. This CDR3 spans 14 amino acids. Germline CDR1 and CDR2: LNHDA and SQIVND (reference sequence). The CDR3 DNA reads TGTGCCACCGAGGACAGGGGGTCCAAAAACATTCAGTACTTC. This sequence encodes CATEDRGSKNIQYF.

In its sample, this clonotype was seen many times. This sequence joins TRBV6-2 or TRBV6-3 and TRBJ1-2; tentatively, D is TRBD1 (5 bases). Germline values: CDR1 MNHEY, CDR2 SVGEGT. CDR3 length equals 11 residues. V was trimmed by 5 bases and J by 9 bases, leaving 10 bases between them. The CDR3: CASSEYRSYTF. The DNA for the CDR3 is TGTGCCAGCAGTGAGTACAGGAGCTACACCTTC.

This clonotype was found many times. The rearrangement links TRBV5-5 to TRBJ1-5, with D unresolved. V was cut by 0 bases and J by 2 bases, with 12 bases left in between. CDR1 is SGHKS and CDR2 is YYEKEE in the germline V gene (reference sequence). The CDR3 is 16 amino acids. CDR3 amino acids: CASSLAIRVGNQPQHF. In DNA form, the CDR3 reads TGTGCCAGCAGCTTGGCAATAAGGGTGGGCAATCAGCCCCAGCATTTT.

This clonotype was counted many times. The chain combines TRBV29-1 with TRBJ1-1; D is unresolved. The CDR3 is 12 amino acids. Germline V gene lookup returns CDR1 SQVTM and CDR2 ANQGSEA. The ends were cut back, 7 bases at V and 1 base at J, with 10 bases in the middle. The DNA of the CDR3 is TGCAGCGGATCCCGACAGAACACTGAAGCTTTCTTT. Residues: CSGSRQNTEAFF.

There are many counts of this clonotype. The chain has TRBV7-3 and TRBJ2-3; TRBD2 matches 10 bases. The V gene end was trimmed by 3 bases and the J gene end by 4 bases; junction bases not matched to a gene: 4. Per germline, CDR1 SGHTA and CDR2 FQGTGA. This CDR3 is 15 amino acids long. CDR3 in DNA: TGTGCCAGCAGCTTCAGCGGGGGGGCCTCAGATACGCAGTATTTT. Its protein is CASSFSGGASDTQYF.

This clonotype was seen more than once but under ten times. This chain connects TRBV7-3 to TRBJ2-3; TRBD2 matches at 14 bases. This CDR3 has 17 amino acids. Germline V CDR1 and CDR2: SGHTA, FQGTGA. The V and J ends lost 3 bases and 0 bases, in that order; junction bases with no gene match: 2. The CDR3 sequence: CASSLTSGGASTDTQYF. The CDR3 nucleotides read TGTGCCAGCAGCTTGACTAGCGGGGGGGCCAGCACAGATACGCAGTATTTT.

This clonotype was found many times. The rearrangement joins TRBV7-6 to TRBJ2-5, with unresolved D. V shed 7 bases and J shed 2 bases, with 11 bases lying between them. This CDR3 has 13 residues. Germline CDR1 reads SGHVS; CDR2 reads FNYEAQ. CDR3 in amino acids: CASISELQETQYF. The DNA of the CDR3 is TGTGCCAGCATCTCCGAATTACAAGAGACCCAGTACTTC.

This clonotype was detected a few times. The V gene is TRBV5-1, the J gene TRBJ1-2; D possibly corresponds to TRBD1 (5 bases). The CDR3 is 14 residues long. With 4 bases removed from V and 4 bases from J, the gap between germline ends came to 14 bases. Germline assignment: CDR1 SGHRS and CDR2 YFSETQ. CDR3 amino acids: CASSEGGGSYGYTF. CDR3 DNA sequence: TGCGCCAGCAGCGAGGGCGGGGGGAGCTATGGCTACACCTTC.

This clonotype was seen at least ten times. The chain joins TRBV7-2 to TRBJ2-7, with 9 bases that match TRBD2. Germline CDR1 reads SGHTA; CDR2 reads FQGNSA. V trimming: 4 bases; J trimming: 0 bases; junction bases outside the gene matches: 10. The CDR3 sequence is 17 residues long. The CDR3 DNA reads TGTGCCAGCAGCTCAGCATCTATAGCGGGGGCCTCCTACGAGCAGTACTTC. Protein: CASSSASIAGASYEQYF.

Ten or more counts support this clonotype. The rearrangement uses TRBV20-1 and TRBJ2-1, with 7 bases matching TRBD1. Germline CDR1 and CDR2: DFQATT and SNEGSKA (reference sequence). The CDR3 covers 15 residues. V trimming: 5 bases; J trimming: 7 bases; junction bases outside the gene matches: 14. CDR3 nucleotide sequence: TGCAGTGCTCCCTTAGAGTGGGACAGTGGGAATGAGCAGTTCTTC. This encodes CSAPLEWDSGNEQFF.

This sequence joins TRBV2 and TRBJ2-1, with 8 bases identical to TRBD1. The J call is in doubt because the DNA end fits TRBJ2-7 better. There are 15 residues in the CDR3. Germline CDR1 and CDR2: SNHLY and FYNNEI. The CDR3 sequence: CASRVGTGSFYEQYF. CDR3 DNA: TGTGCCAGCAGGGTCGGGACAGGATCGTTCTACGAGCAGTACTTC.

This clonotype appeared a few times. The CDR3 bases are TGCAGTGCAACAGCCGGGACATACTCCTACGAGCAGTACTTC. Protein: CSATAGTYSYEQYF. J is TRBJ2-7 and V is TRBV20-1; D may be TRBD1 (6 bases). Trimming took off 6 bases at V and 0 bases at J, with 15 bases between the two ends. Germline V gene sequence: CDR1 DFQATT, CDR2 SNEGSKA (reference sequence). The CDR3 covers 14 residues.

Details on this clonotype: This may be a read error, as it is one base from a much larger clone. V and J are TRBV2 and TRBJ2-2, with D tentatively TRBD1 (5 bases). Deletions cut 5 bases from V and 0 bases from J, with 13 bases between. CDR3 size: 16 residues. CDR1 and CDR2 from the germline V gene are SNHLY and FYNNEI. The CDR3 DNA is TGTGCCAGCAGTCCCCCTAGGGGTGCGAACACCGGGGAGCTGTTTTTT. Translated: CASSPPRGANTGELFF.

This clonotype was seen ten or more times. This chain connects TRBV20-1 to TRBJ2-7; 8 bases align to TRBD1. The CDR3 is 16 amino acids. CDR1 and CDR2 from the germline V gene are DFQATT and SNEGSKA (reference sequence). V gave up 6 bases and J gave up 8 bases; unmatched junction bases: 21. The CDR3 DNA sequence: TGCAGTGCAAAGGTTCCAGGGACAGGCTCTTTTATCCAGCAGTACTTC. This gives the protein CSAKVPGTGSFIQQYF.

This clonotype was seen repeatedly, ten times or more. The rearrangement uses TRBV3-1 and TRBJ1-5; D unresolved. V gave up 1 base and J gave up 2 bases, with 3 bases separating them. The CDR3 has 13 amino acids. Germline V CDR1 and CDR2: LGHDT, YNNKEL (reference sequence). The CDR3 bases are TGTGCCAGCAGCCAAGTAGGCAATCAGCCCCAGCATTTT. Protein sequence: CASSQVGNQPQHF.

With regard to this clonotype: Only one base separates this from a far larger clonotype, so it likely reflects a read error. V usage is TRBV2 and J usage is TRBJ2-3, with 7 bases identical to TRBD2. The DNA matches TRBJ2-1 better at its end, which makes the J call doubtful. Germline lookup yields CDR1 SNHLY and CDR2 FYNNEI. This CDR3 has 13 residues. DNA of the CDR3: TGTGCCAGCACACGACTAGCAACCTACGAGCAGTTCTTC. Protein product: CASTRLATYEQFF.

The table lists this clonotype with many counts. The rearrangement joins TRBV7-9 to TRBJ1-3; no definite D call. The CDR3 contains 13 residues. V shed 7 bases and J shed 4 bases, with 11 bases lying between them. Germline V gene sequence: CDR1 SEHNR, CDR2 FQNEAQ (reference sequence). The CDR3 spells CASKTGTGNTIYF. CDR3 nucleotide sequence: TGTGCCAGCAAGACGGGTACAGGAAACACCATATATTTT. Full variable domain (outside the CDR3, taken from reference TRBV7-9 and TRBJ1-3): DTGVSQNPRHKITKRGQNVTFRCDPISEHNRLYWYRQTLGQGPEFLTYFQNEAQLEKSRLLSDRFSAERPKGSFSTLEIQRTEQGDSAMYLCASKTGTGNTIYFGEGSWLTVV.

This clonotype was picked up many times. V and J are TRBV28 and TRBJ1-2, with D hard to call. Germline loops: CDR1 MDHEN, CDR2 SYDVKM. CDR3 length: 13 residues. V was shortened by 6 bases and J by 1 base, with 9 bases between the two germline ends. Here the CDR3 DNA reads TGTGCCAGCAGCTTAACCAGTAACTATGGCTACACCTTC. Translating it yields CASSLTSNYGYTF.

This clonotype was picked up many times. The genes are TRBV9 and TRBJ2-7, with unresolved D. This CDR3 is built from 13 residues. Trimming cost V 0 bases and J 4 bases, with 8 bases left between them. Germline values: CDR1 SGDLS, CDR2 YYNGEE. The CDR3 DNA follows: TGTGCCAGCAGCGTAGCTCCCGGGTACGAGCAGTACTTC. This codes for CASSVAPGYEQYF.

This clonotype was seen a few times. This chain joins TRBV12-3 or TRBV12-4 and TRBJ1-2; 8 bases line up with TRBD1. After removal of 3 bases from V and 5 bases from J, the junction contained 5 bases not matched to a gene. There are 14 residues in the CDR3. The CDR3 DNA reads TGTGCCAGCAGTTTCACCGGACAGGGTTATGGCTACACCTTC. Translated: CASSFTGQGYGYTF.

This clonotype has at least ten counts. This sequence joins TRBV7-9 and TRBJ1-5; the D gene is possibly TRBD1 (6 bases). Germline V CDR1 and CDR2: SEHNR, FQNEAQ (reference sequence). CDR3 size: 14 residues. Trimming stripped 5 bases from V and 2 bases from J, with 10 bases between. Written as DNA, the CDR3 is TGTGCCAGCAGCGGGGGCTCAGGCAATCAGCCCCAGCATTTT. Protein: CASSGGSGNQPQHF.

V gene TRBV20-1 combines with J gene TRBJ2-3, with a weak D call TRBD2 (5 bases). CDR1 DFQATT and CDR2 SNEGSKA come from the germline V gene (reference sequence). The CDR3 runs to 13 residues. V lost 6 bases to trimming and J lost 3 bases, with 13 bases between them. The CDR3: CSAPGSGTDTQYF. The CDR3 DNA is TGCAGTGCCCCGGGGAGTGGGACAGATACGCAGTATTTT.

This clonotype was recorded at least ten times. The rearrangement joins TRBV20-1 to TRBJ2-7; possibly TRBD1 for D (6 bases). The germline CDR1 and CDR2 sequences are DFQATT and SNEGSKA (reference sequence). The CDR3 consists of 14 residues. V was pared by 5 bases and J by 5 bases, with 19 bases between. The CDR3 DNA reads as TGCAGTGCTTCGTTGAGGACAGACAGCAACGAGCAGTACTTC. Residues: CSASLRTDSNEQYF.

This clonotype was recorded at least ten times. The CDR3 region is CASSEETGTGYGYTF. CDR3 coding DNA: TGTGCCAGCAGTGAAGAGACCGGGACAGGGTATGGCTACACCTTC. The chain is built from TRBV6-2 or TRBV6-3 and TRBJ1-2, with 9 bases matching TRBD1. V was clipped by 5 bases and J by 5 bases; unmatched bases: 9. The CDR3 contains 15 residues. Germline V gene data show CDR1 as MNHEY and CDR2 as SVGEGT.

This clonotype was found many times. This sequence joins TRBV6-1 and TRBJ1-1, with D perhaps matching TRBD1 (6 bases). Germline V gene data show CDR1 as MNHNS and CDR2 as SASEGT. Trimming shortened V by 0 bases and J by 8 bases, and 16 bases separated the two germline ends. There are 15 residues in the CDR3. The CDR3 DNA is TGTGCCAGCAGTGAAGCCGGGACACCGAAAAGGGAAGCTTTCTTT. Translating it yields CASSEAGTPKREAFF.

This clonotype was observed many times. DNA for the CDR3: TGTGCCAGCAGCCAGGCGGGGACAGGGGGTGCCGGGGAGCTGTTTTTT. Translating it yields CASSQAGTGGAGELFF. V and J are TRBV3-1 and TRBJ2-2, with 11 bases aligning to TRBD1. The germline V gene has CDR1 LGHDT and CDR2 YNNKEL (reference sequence). J was trimmed by 6 bases and V by 3 bases; bases with no gene match: 6. This CDR3 contains 16 residues.